What follows is one TCR beta chain and its context. The entry originates in a study of blood T cell repertoires in COVID-19. Study in general: The study drew acute and convalescent COVID-19 samples from the United States, Italy and Spain.

The Seattle patients joined while their infection was active and were tracked longitudinally afterward. The CDR3 contains 12 residues. Deletions cut 6 bases from V and 7 bases from J, with 11 bases between. The data were produced by immunoSEQ multiplex PCR, yet TCRdb's version contains in-frame clones alone and is incomplete. Altogether some 150,000 clones are present, roughly 88% being singletons, with the ten largest covering about 8%. The gene calls are TRBV12-3 or TRBV12-4 and TRBJ2-3; TRBD2 might be the D (5 bases). What was sequenced was peripheral blood. The source of this sequence is a woman aged 55-70 years with COVID-19, enrolled during active disease. CDR3 sequence reads: CASRRVANTQYF. The DNA of the CDR3 is TGTGCCAGCAGGAGGGTAGCGAATACGCAGTATTTT.